This TCR beta chain was retrieved from a study of T cells after yellow fever vaccination. Study observations and caveats: Most clones from primary vaccination were detected again post-booster (around 95% CD4, roughly 90% CD8).

This clonotype was counted many times. Its antigen is as yet unknown. TCRdb passed the 5' RACE reads through MiXCR, listing each CDR3 protein once. The sample has some 260,000 distinct CDR3 sequences; around 4.9% are singletons. V shed 4 bases and J 6 bases; nucleotides not matched to a gene: 8. The CDR3 has 15 residues. Germline-derived CDR1 and CDR2 are SGHRS and YFSETQ. This clonotype was sampled from a man younger than 35 who received the YFV17D yellow fever vaccine. The sample here was CD4+ T cells sorted from PBMCs, taken on the day of the yellow fever booster vaccination. This rearrangement joins TRBV5-1 to TRBJ2-1; TRBD1 matches 9 bases. The CDR3 spells CASSVQGAISNEQFF. CDR3 nucleotides: TGCGCCAGCAGCGTACAGGGGGCTATCTCCAATGAGCAGTTCTTC.